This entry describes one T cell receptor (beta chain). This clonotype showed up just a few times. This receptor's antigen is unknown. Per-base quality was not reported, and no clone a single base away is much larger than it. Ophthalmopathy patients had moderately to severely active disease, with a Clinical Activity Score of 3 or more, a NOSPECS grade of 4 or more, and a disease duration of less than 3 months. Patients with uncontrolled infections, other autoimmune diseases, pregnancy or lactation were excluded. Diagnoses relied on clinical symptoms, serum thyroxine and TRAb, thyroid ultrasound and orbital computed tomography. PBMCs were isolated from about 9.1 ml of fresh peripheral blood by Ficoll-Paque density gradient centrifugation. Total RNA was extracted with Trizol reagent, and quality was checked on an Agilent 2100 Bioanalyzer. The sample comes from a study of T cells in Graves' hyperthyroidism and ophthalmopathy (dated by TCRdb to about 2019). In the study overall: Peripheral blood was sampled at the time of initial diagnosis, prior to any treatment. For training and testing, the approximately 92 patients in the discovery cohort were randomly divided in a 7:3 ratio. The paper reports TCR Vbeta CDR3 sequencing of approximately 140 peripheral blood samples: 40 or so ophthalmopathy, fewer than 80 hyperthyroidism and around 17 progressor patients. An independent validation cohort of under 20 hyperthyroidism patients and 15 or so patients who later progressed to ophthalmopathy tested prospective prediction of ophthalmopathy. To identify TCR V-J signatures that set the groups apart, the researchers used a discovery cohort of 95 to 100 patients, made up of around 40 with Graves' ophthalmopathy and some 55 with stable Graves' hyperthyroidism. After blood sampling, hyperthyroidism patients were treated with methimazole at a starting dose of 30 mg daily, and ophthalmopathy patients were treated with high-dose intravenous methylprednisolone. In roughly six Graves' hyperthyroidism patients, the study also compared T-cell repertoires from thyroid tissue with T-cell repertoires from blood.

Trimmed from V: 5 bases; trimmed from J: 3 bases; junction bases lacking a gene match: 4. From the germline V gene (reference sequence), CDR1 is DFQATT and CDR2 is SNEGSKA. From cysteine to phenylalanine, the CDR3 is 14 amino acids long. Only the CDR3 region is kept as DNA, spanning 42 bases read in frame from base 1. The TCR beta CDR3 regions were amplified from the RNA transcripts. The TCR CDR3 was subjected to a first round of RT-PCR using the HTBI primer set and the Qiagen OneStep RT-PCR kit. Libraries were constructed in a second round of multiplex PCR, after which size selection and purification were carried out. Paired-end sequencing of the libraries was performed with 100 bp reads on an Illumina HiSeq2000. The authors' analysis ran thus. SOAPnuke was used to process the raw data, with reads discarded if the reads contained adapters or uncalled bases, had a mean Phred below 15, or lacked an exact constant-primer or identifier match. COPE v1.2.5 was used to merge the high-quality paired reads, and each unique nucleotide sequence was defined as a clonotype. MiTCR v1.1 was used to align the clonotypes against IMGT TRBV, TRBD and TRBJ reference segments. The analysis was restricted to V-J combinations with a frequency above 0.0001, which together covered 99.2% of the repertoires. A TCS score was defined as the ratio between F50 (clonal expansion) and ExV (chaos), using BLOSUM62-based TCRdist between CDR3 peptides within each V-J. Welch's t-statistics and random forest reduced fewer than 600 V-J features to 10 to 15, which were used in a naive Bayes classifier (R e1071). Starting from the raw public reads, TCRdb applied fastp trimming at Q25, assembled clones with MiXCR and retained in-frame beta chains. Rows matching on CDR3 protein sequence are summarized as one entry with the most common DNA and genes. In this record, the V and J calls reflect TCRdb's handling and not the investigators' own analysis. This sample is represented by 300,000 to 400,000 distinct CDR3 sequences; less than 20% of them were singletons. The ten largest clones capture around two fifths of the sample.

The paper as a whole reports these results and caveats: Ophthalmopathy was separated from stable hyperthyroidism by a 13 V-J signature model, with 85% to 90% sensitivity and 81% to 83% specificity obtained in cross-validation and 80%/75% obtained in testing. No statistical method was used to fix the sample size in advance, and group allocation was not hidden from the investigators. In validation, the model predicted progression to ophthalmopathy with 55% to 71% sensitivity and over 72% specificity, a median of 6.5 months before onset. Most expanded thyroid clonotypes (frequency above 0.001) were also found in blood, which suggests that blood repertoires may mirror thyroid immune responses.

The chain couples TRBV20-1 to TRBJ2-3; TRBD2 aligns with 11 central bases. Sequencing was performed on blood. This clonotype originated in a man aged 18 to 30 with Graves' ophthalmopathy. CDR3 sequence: CSAPLAGETDTQYF. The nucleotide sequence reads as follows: TGCAGTGCTCCACTAGCGGGGGAAACAGATACGCAGTATTTT.